The entry below gives a single TCR beta chain sequence along with its context. These data belong to a study of blood T cell repertoires in COVID-19. Across the whole study: T cells, B-cell-depleted T cells, or PBMCs provided the cDNA or gDNA that served as material.

CDR1 and CDR2 (germline): SGDLS, YYNGEE. The CDR3 sequence is 15 residues long. Trimming cost V 0 bases and J 4 bases; bases outside gene matches: 5. Produced via immunoSEQ multiplex PCR; TCRdb's table is partial and in-frame only. The sample shows 200,000 to 250,000 clones, 87% of them seen only once. The chain combines TRBV9 with TRBJ1-1, with 8 bases matching TRBD1. The sequencing sample was made of peripheral blood. The TCR comes from a man in his forties with active or convalescent COVID-19. The DNA for the CDR3 is TGTGCCAGCAGCGTAGTGAGGACAGGGACCACTGAAGCTTTCTTT. Protein product: CASSVVRTGTTEAFF.